This TCR beta chain is drawn from a study of cytomegalovirus exposure and HLA in healthy donors (dated by TCRdb to 2016 to 2017). For the wider study: According to an earlier analysis of several hundred of the donors, 150 million to 200 million T cells yielded 117 million unique TCR beta sequences and 276 Gb of sequence data. An early release covering roughly 580 HLA-typed donors comprised 300 to 350 gigabases of sequencing data and tens of millions of unique TCR sequences. Of the approximately 400 genotyped donors, 75% to 85% were placed in the genetic ancestry cluster associated with self-reported Caucasian donors. The study aimed to test whether cataloging public T cell receptors could reveal signatures of past pathogen exposure. The study profiled the T cell repertoires of about 720 subjects by immunosequencing and related them to cytomegalovirus serostatus. A separate validation cohort of roughly 130 different subjects was used in addition to the roughly 670-subject first cohort. To predict cytomegalovirus infection status, the study combined high-throughput TCR immunosequencing, statistical association of individual TCRs with disease status, and machine learning. In a later analysis, previously published TCR beta repertoires from 500 to 750 donors were re-analyzed and high-resolution HLA genotyping was added so that TCR occurrence patterns could be studied. Rather than drawing on any new phenotypic data, the later analysis identified candidate immune exposures from TCR beta sequences and the way those sequences occurred across donors. An earlier analysis of around 580 of the donors used high-throughput TCR beta sequencing to judge whether each TCR beta V gene segment behaved as functional or pseudogenic. Donor age, sex, ethnicity and CMV serostatus were compiled together with the repertoire data. Genome-wide SNP genotypes for about 65% of the 666 donors were used in a later genetic analysis, which treated that subset as a discovery cohort. All discovery cohort repertoires had been generated using a single sequencing platform. Class I and class II HLA loci were covered by the typing at four-digit resolution. Typing coverage differed by locus: A, B, C, DRB1 and DQB1 were typed in about 620-630 donors, DQA1 in 522, DPA1 in over 600, and DPB1 in just under 490. About five DR-DQ haplotypes were treated as single units for association and clustering because of strong linkage in the cohort. Among some 410 genotyped donors of the cohort, an average of around 250,000 unique TCR beta nucleotide sequences was sequenced per donor, of which about 18% were non-productive. On the study overall, not on this receptor specifically: Specific HLA alleles were associated with more than 15,000 TCR beta sequences at a false discovery rate of 0.05 in a later analysis. In both the original and validation cohorts, the classifier was reported to diagnose cytomegalovirus status with high specificity and sensitivity. According to a later analysis, most CMV-associated TCR beta chains appeared to be HLA-restricted, and the HLA associations seemed to be driven largely by CMV exposure. Across donors, most TCR sequences were observed very rarely, whereas some public TCRs were present in many individuals. In a later analysis, several top co-occurrence clusters were reported to appear linked to parvovirus B19, influenza, CMV and Epstein-Barr virus. In a later genetic analysis, a missense DCLRE1C variant was associated with V-gene and J-gene trimming of TCR beta chains, and the association was replicated in an independent cohort. Assigning TCR associations to individual alleles was difficult when HLA alleles, especially DR and DQ, strongly co-occurred. A later genetic analysis reported fewer N-insertions in productive TCRs among donors in an Asian-associated ancestry cluster than the roughly 700-donor mean. In a later analysis, TCR association rates were found to vary across HLA loci, with the most associated TCRs seen for DRB1 alleles and the fewest for HLA-C alleles. In the study, around 150 TCR beta chains were listed as associated with cytomegalovirus. Because counts were too low, roughly 18 rarely observed V segments, including chromosome 9 orphons, were left out of the earlier analysis of a few hundred of the donors. In vitro tests confirmed that a few of the cytomegalovirus-associated TCR beta chains recognize cytomegalovirus antigens. Linkage disequilibrium might explain the correlated functional status among segregating V segments, but an unknown experimental factor could not be excluded. Because some donors lacked HLA typing at each locus, the association tests relied only on the typed subset. In an earlier analysis of more than 450 of the donors, most TCR beta V segments were observed in productive rearrangements about 90% or about 30% of the time, broadly matching IMGT annotations. The only immune exposure information available for the cohort was CMV serostatus. Presence/absence analyses assumed roughly uniform sequencing depth across donors, an assumption that may not hold. Because the 87-base-pair reads could not distinguish some IMGT-functional V segments, including TRBV6-2 and TRBV6-3, those segments were excluded. A further reported finding was that TCR beta sequences accurately predicted the HLA-A and HLA-B alleles for most subjects in the first cohort. The authors suggested that the approach could potentially be extended to other disease states and immunological phenotypes. The sequencing pipeline was judged likely to have produced a cluster of highly shared sequence variants as a technical artifact. This cohort had only TCR beta chains sequenced, and the lack of alpha or paired-chain data limited which features could be detected. Compared with equally common non-associated chains, HLA-associated TCR beta chains in a later analysis were more clonally expanded and had lower generation probabilities.

Library preparation used the immunoSEQ multiplex PCR assay. For the multiplex PCR, a mixture combining 60 forward primers for TCR Vbeta segments and 13 reverse primers for TCR Jbeta segments was used. Amplification of the CDR3 region of rearranged TCR beta genes was performed with a multiplex PCR assay on genomic DNA. Amplified TCR beta libraries were sequenced as 87-base-pair reads on the Illumina HiSeq System. Under the source paper's analysis protocol: A later analysis tallied about 77 million unique TCR beta chains across the roughly 610 repertoires, and approximately 9.9 million of those chains were shared by two or more donors. Raw reads were error-corrected and collapsed into unique sequences by a nearest-neighbor algorithm in which closely related sequences were merged to remove PCR and sequencing errors. Alignment of CDR3 sequences to IMGT reference sequences was used to assign V, D and J gene segments. Each retained sequence needed at least a six-nucleotide match to both a V gene segment and a J gene segment. Rearrangements were called productive when the CDR3 lacked stop codons and stayed in frame with V and J; all others were non-productive. CDR3 was defined according to IMGT convention as the region running from the second conserved V-encoded cysteine to the conserved J-encoded phenylalanine. The earlier analysis of about 620 of the donors excluded sequences that lacked an unambiguous match to a single V gene segment. An earlier analysis of fewer than 750 of the donors classified V segments as functional when productive rearrangements were above 56.7% and as segregating when the standard deviation between donors was above 5%. A statistical classification framework was developed to diagnose cytomegalovirus status using the catalog of TCR beta chain sequences. V and J gene assignment, in a later analysis, came from comparing TCR nucleotide sequences with IMGT/GENE-DB human TR gene sequences. A later analysis assigned CDR3 sequences and most-parsimonious VDJ recombination scenarios with the TCRdist pipeline. In a later analysis, each TCR beta chain was defined by its CDR3 amino acid sequence together with its V-gene family, and reads lacking a unique V-gene family were excluded. As a way to deal with suspected cross-contamination and a sequencing artifact, a later analysis dropped 450 to 600 nucleotide sequences that were highly shared and had low generation probability. In a later analysis, a clonal expansion index for each public chain was calculated from normalized within-repertoire ranks of inferred template counts. In a later analysis, generation probabilities were computed with a VDJ recombination model fitted to out-of-frame rearrangements, and the resulting probabilities were checked against IGoR. In a later analysis, hypergeometric tests were used to score TCR-TCR, TCR-HLA and TCR-CMV co-occurrence, with a repertoire-size bias correction applied to TCR pairs. False discovery rates were estimated in a later analysis by permuting HLA or CMV assignments 20 times. In a later analysis, co-occurring TCRs were grouped using DBSCAN, with TCRdist sequence similarity added in when clustering inside HLA-allele-positive subsets. Repertoires with fewer than 30,000 or more than 120,000 public chains were left out of co-occurrence clustering, as were a handful of repertoires with anomalous nucleotide sharing. The table comes from immuneACCESS by way of TCRdb, which keeps in-frame sequences with V and J called. Part of the clones is missing from these tables; in studies checked, under half for an unresolved V gene and the rest for unknown reasons. The D gene and trimming were derived from the DNA, and the V and J assignments and clone size from that table. For this sample there are 100,000 to 150,000 clones; roughly 82% appear just once. The leading ten clones occupy under 3% of the sample.

For this clone: Its antigen target is currently unknown. No base qualities exist here, and no much larger clone lies one base off it.

In total, approximately 690 healthy bone marrow donors made up the cohort. At the time of sampling, all cohort members were nominally healthy, though unrecorded immune exposures were likely present. The donor was CMV seropositive and belonged to the group of 250 to 300 seropositive cohort members. A peripheral blood sample was provided by each donor, and peripheral blood mononuclear cells were used for TCR beta sequencing. Genomic DNA extraction from the blood cell samples was performed with the Qiagen DNeasy Blood Extraction Kit. The germline V gene (reference sequence) yields LNHDA for CDR1 and SQIVND for CDR2. Inclusive of the bounding cysteine and phenylalanine, the CDR3 is 17 residues long. The entry retains the CDR3 DNA only, 51 bases that are in frame from base 1. V lost 6 bases and J lost 5 bases, and the count of bases not matched to a germline gene is 15.

Recombination connected TRBV19 to TRBJ2-5, with 10 bases aligning to TRBD1. The sequence derives from a woman aged 18-29 years in good health and CMV-seropositive. Sequenced input: PBMCs. At the DNA level, the sequence is TGTGCCAGTAGCACAAACCCCGGGACAGGGGAGGGTGAGACCCAGTACTTC. This gives the protein CASSTNPGTGEGETQYF.